This T cell receptor beta chain was profiled in a study of blood T cell repertoires in COVID-19. The wider study: T cells, B-cell-depleted T cells, or PBMCs provided the cDNA or gDNA that served as material.

Trimming removed 2 bases from V and 4 bases from J, with 11 bases in between. CDR1 and CDR2 (germline): MNHEY, SVGEGT. The CDR3 loop spans 14 amino acids. TCRdb's copy holds only in-frame clones and misses some; the assay was immunoSEQ multiplex PCR. The sample has fewer than 150,000 clones; about three quarters are singletons. The TCR was taken from a man in his sixties or seventies with acute or convalescent COVID-19. Sequenced: peripheral blood. The chain carries TRBV6-2 or TRBV6-3 and TRBJ1-1; perhaps TRBD1 as D (5 bases). The CDR3 sequence: CASSYRQGATEAFF. DNA of the CDR3: TGTGCCAGCAGTTACAGGCAGGGTGCCACTGAAGCTTTCTTT.